These 18 T cell receptor beta chains share one sample of origin, sequenced in a study of T-cell reconstitution after alpha-beta-depleted transplantation in children. Researchers prepared the TCRbeta library using unique molecular identifiers, the study reports. One entry per CDR3 protein results from TCRdb running MiXCR on the PCR reads. The sample lists around 580,000 distinct CDR3 sequences; 27% were seen once. The material was PBMCs, obtained before TCRalphabeta/CD19-depleted stem cell transplant. The receptors were sampled from a boy less than two years old with Wiskott-Aldrich syndrome, due to receive a stem cell transplant.

This clonotype has more than one count but fewer than ten. The chain joins TRBV5-1 to TRBJ2-2; D might be TRBD1 (5 bases). Germline-derived CDR1 and CDR2 are SGHRS and YFSETQ. V lost 4 bases and J lost 3, with 10 bases in between. The CDR3 totals 14 residues. In DNA form, the CDR3 reads TGCGCCAGCAGCCCCAGGGTGGACACCGGGGAGCTGTTTTTT. This codes for CASSPRVDTGELFF.

This clonotype was seen only a few times. The J gene is TRBJ2-7, the V gene TRBV20-1, with D possibly called TRBD1 or TRBD2 (6 bases each). V was clipped by 5 bases and J by 2 bases, with 13 bases between them. This CDR3 is built from 13 residues. Germline lookup yields CDR1 DFQATT and CDR2 SNEGSKA (reference sequence). DNA for the CDR3: TGCAGTGCTGGGGGGCCAACTACCTACGAGCAGTACTTC. Its translation is CSAGGPTTYEQYF.

The V gene is TRBV20-1, the J gene TRBJ2-2; D gene uncertain. CDR3 length: 13 residues. Trimming shortened V by 3 bases and J by 2 bases, and 7 bases separated the two germline ends. The V gene's germline CDR1 is DFQATT and CDR2 SNEGSKA (reference sequence). The CDR3 region has the DNA TGCAGTGCTAGTGATCTCAACACCGGGGAGCTGTTTTTT. Its protein product is CSASDLNTGELFF.

CDR3 residues: CASSETVPYEQYF. CDR3 nucleotide sequence: TGTGCCAGCAGTGAAACCGTTCCTTACGAGCAGTACTTC. V usage is TRBV25-1 and J usage is TRBJ2-7; D is uncertain. The ends were cut back, 2 bases at V and 4 bases at J, with 9 bases in the middle. Germline V lookup: CDR1 MGHDK, CDR2 SYGVNS. The CDR3 runs to 13 residues.

This clonotype was found a few times. The V and J genes are TRBV11-2 and TRBJ2-3; D gene unclear. The CDR3 is made up of 15 amino acids. Trimming shortened V by 2 bases and J by 0 bases, and 9 bases separated the two germline ends. The V gene's germline CDR1 is SGHAT and CDR2 FQNNGV. The CDR3, as DNA: TGTGCCAGCAGCTTAATCCTCGGGAGCACAGATACGCAGTATTTT. Protein sequence: CASSLILGSTDTQYF.

This clonotype was seen only a few times. The rearrangement joins TRBV27 to TRBJ1-6; D not certain. V gave up 5 bases and J gave up 10 bases, with 15 bases separating them. Germline V gene sequence: CDR1 MNHEY, CDR2 SMNVEV (reference sequence). The CDR3 runs to 14 residues. CDR3 DNA: TGTGCCAGCAGTCCCCGCGGGGTAGACTCACCCCTCCACTTT. Amino acids: CASSPRGVDSPLHF.

The J gene is TRBJ2-7, the V gene TRBV7-2; D may correspond to TRBD1 or TRBD2 (5 bases each). This CDR3 has 14 residues. Trimming shortened V by 5 bases and J by 2 bases, and 13 bases separated the two germline ends. CDR1 SGHTA and CDR2 FQGNSA come from the germline V gene. The CDR3, as DNA: TGTGCCAGCAGCCCCGAGGGGCCCACCTACGAGCAGTACTTC. Translation: CASSPEGPTYEQYF.

As DNA, the CDR3 is TGTGCCAGCAGTACCGGGACAGGGCTTCTTCAGCCCCAGCATTTT. Residues: CASSTGTGLLQPQHF. The chain is built from TRBV12-3 or TRBV12-4 and TRBJ1-5; the match to TRBD1 covers 9 bases. CDR3 size: 15 residues. V trimming: 5 bases; J trimming: 6 bases; junction bases outside the gene matches: 8.

The chain links TRBV5-1 to TRBJ2-4; 8 bases are a match to TRBD2. CDR3 length: 13 residues. V gave up 4 bases and J gave up 6 bases; unmatched junction bases: 3. The V gene's germline CDR1 is SGHRS and CDR2 YFSETQ. The CDR3 region has the DNA TGCGCCAGCAGCCCCGGGAGGGGAAACATTCAGTACTTC. Amino acids: CASSPGRGNIQYF.

This clonotype was picked up a small number of times. The chain uses TRBV4-1 and TRBJ2-3; 11 nucleotides line up with TRBD2. This CDR3 is built from 18 residues. Losses at the gene ends were 3 bases for V and 9 bases for J; bases not matched to a gene: 17. Looked up from germline, CDR1 is MGHRA and CDR2 is YSYEKL. CDR3 sequence: CASSQTFSGRGIAETQYF. The DNA of the CDR3 is TGCGCCAGCAGCCAGACTTTTAGCGGGAGGGGGATCGCGGAAACGCAGTATTTT.

The chain has TRBV15 and TRBJ2-7; no firm D call. V dropped 0 bases and J dropped 3 bases, with 6 bases sitting between them. Germline V gene data show CDR1 as LNHNV and CDR2 as YYDKDF (reference sequence). The CDR3 extends over 13 amino acids. The CDR3 nucleotides are TGTGCCACCAGCAGAGAAGGGAACTACGAGCAGTACTTC. As protein: CATSREGNYEQYF.

The chain has TRBV20-1 and TRBJ2-7, with 10 positions matching TRBD2. This CDR3 contains 12 residues. The germline gives CDR1 DFQATT, CDR2 SNEGSKA (reference sequence). CDR3 DNA sequence: TGCAGCTCTAGCGGGAGTGACTACGAGCAGTACTTC. Translation gives CSSSGSDYEQYF.

This clonotype came up a few times. J is TRBJ2-5 and V is TRBV24-1; D may be TRBD1 (5 bases). Germline V gene lookup returns CDR1 KGHDR and CDR2 SFDVKD. Deletions cut 3 bases from V and 5 bases from J, with 12 bases between. The length of the CDR3 is 14 residues. This CDR3 is CATSDGAYRETQYF. CDR3 coding DNA: TGTGCCACCAGTGATGGAGCTTACAGGGAGACCCAGTACTTC.

The chain recombines TRBV12-3 or TRBV12-4 with TRBJ2-7, with TRBD2 matching over 12 bases. The CDR3 length is 14 residues. The ends lost 6 bases at V and 5 bases at J; junction bases unmatched: 5. The CDR3 bases are TGTGCCAGCAGGACTAGCGGGAGTTTCGACGAGCAGTACTTC. As protein: CASRTSGSFDEQYF.

Points on this clonotype: At one boundary the junction diverges from the germline segment, which might be a read error. The chain couples TRBV5-1 to TRBJ2-6, with D possibly called TRBD1 or TRBD2 (5 bases each). CDR1 and CDR2 from the germline V gene are SGHRS and YFSETQ. The CDR3 contains 16 residues. The CDR3 nucleotides are TGCGCCAGCAGCTTCGGACTCCTCTCTGGGGCCAACGGCCTGACTTTC. Translating it yields CASSFGLLSGANGLTF.

This clonotype was detected only a few times. This chain uses TRBV5-1 with TRBJ2-7; possible D gene TRBD2, 7 bases. V lost 3 bases and J lost 1, with 11 bases in between. CDR1 and CDR2 (germline): SGHRS, YFSETQ. The CDR3 covers 14 residues. The CDR3 reads CASSWGGQSYEQYF. CDR3 coding DNA: TGCGCCAGCAGCTGGGGGGGCCAGTCCTACGAGCAGTACTTC.

This chain uses TRBV6-1 with TRBJ2-7; D gene unclear. V was shortened by 8 bases and J by 0 bases, with 14 bases between the two germline ends. This CDR3 is 14 amino acids long. Germline lookup yields CDR1 MNHNS and CDR2 SASEGT. The DNA of the CDR3 is TGTGCCAGCTGGGGTGGCCGCCGCTCCTACGAGCAGTACTTC. It yields the protein CASWGGRRSYEQYF.

The rearrangement uses TRBV5-1 and TRBJ1-4; tentative D call: TRBD1 (5 bases). The CDR3 has 15 amino acids. Germline V lookup: CDR1 SGHRS, CDR2 YFSETQ. Trimming stripped 2 bases from V and 6 bases from J, with 14 bases between. Written as DNA, the CDR3 is TGCGCCAGCAGCTTCTCGGGGCGTACGTATGAAAAACTGTTTTTT. Residues: CASSFSGRTYEKLFF.